The clone carrying this T cell receptor beta chain occurred many times. Its matching antigen is unknown. The ends were cut back, 2 bases at V and 9 bases at J, with 13 bases in the middle. Germline V gives CDR1 SGHVS, CDR2 FNYEAQ. This CDR3 spans 14 amino acids. TCRdb re-called the reads with MiXCR, one entry per CDR3 protein. The table includes hundreds of thousands of distinct CDR3 sequences, approximately 10% detected once. This record comes from a study of T cell repertoires in cytomegalovirus infection. The wider study: Public signatures in TCR beta pointed to CMV infection and matching HLA type.

Study-wide findings and caveats: HLA-C-restricted CMV clonotypes gave the most frequent clonotype in two of eight donors. Carriers of CMV plus the relevant HLA were identified by cumulative public TCR beta family frequency.

The sequenced sample was PBMCs. This TCR was recovered from a human donor in good health (CMV status not recorded). Some clones in this sample may be carry-over from other donors' samples. The chain is built from TRBV7-6 and TRBJ2-2; either TRBD1 or TRBD2 may supply D (6 bases each). Here the CDR3 reads CASSLSGGHRELFF. The CDR3 coding sequence is TGTGCCAGCAGCTTAAGTGGGGGGCACCGGGAGCTGTTTTTT.